This T cell receptor beta chain was observed in a study of OX40 agonist ivuxolimab in advanced cancers. Study overall: Patients in dose escalation had liver, melanoma, kidney or head and neck cancers. 30% to 40% of patients had received prior checkpoint inhibitor therapy. Patients were roughly 83% male with ages roughly 20 to 90, mean 60.

TCRdb's copy holds only in-frame clones and misses some; the assay was immunoSEQ multiplex PCR. This table holds around 53,000 clones, around nine tenths found once. Germline lookup yields CDR1 KGHSY and CDR2 FQNENV. Trimming removed 2 bases from V and 11 bases from J, with 21 bases in between. The CDR3 consists of 15 residues. Remarks on this clone: Its antigen is still unknown.

Study results and caveats: More expanded clones were found, on average, in CD8+ than in CD4+ T cells.

The chain uses TRBV16 and TRBJ1-1, with TRBD1 as a possible D gene (6 bases). The starting material was CD4+ or CD8+ T cells sorted from blood, obtained in a trial of the OX40 agonist ivuxolimab. The receptor's source is an adult with an advanced solid tumor such as melanoma, head and neck, liver or kidney cancer. The CDR3 protein is CASSQAFGTPNWAFF. In DNA form, the CDR3 reads TGTGCCAGCAGCCAAGCCTTCGGGACACCAAACTGGGCTTTCTTT.